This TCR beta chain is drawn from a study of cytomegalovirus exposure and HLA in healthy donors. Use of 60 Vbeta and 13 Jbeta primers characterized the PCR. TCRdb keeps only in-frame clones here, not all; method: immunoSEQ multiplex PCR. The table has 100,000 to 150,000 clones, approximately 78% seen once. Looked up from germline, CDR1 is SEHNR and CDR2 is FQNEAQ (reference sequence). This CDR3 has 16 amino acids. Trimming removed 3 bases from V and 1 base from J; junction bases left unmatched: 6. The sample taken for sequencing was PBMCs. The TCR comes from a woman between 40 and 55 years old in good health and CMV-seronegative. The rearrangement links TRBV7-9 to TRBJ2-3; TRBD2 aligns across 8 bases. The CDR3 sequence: CASSFSGVVGTDTQYF. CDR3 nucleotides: TGTGCCAGCAGCTTTAGCGGGGTTGTGGGCACAGATACGCAGTATTTT.